This TCR beta chain was obtained from a study of T cells after yellow fever vaccination. TCRdb reprocessed the 5' RACE reads via MiXCR and lists one record per CDR3 protein. Counted here are hundreds of thousands of distinct CDR3 sequences, approximately 9% occurring once; the ten biggest clones make up under 20%. In its sample, this clonotype was seen a few times. V was pared by 4 bases and J by 6 bases, with 13 bases between. CDR1 is MGHRA and CDR2 is YSYEKL in the germline V gene. The CDR3 is 14 amino acids. The chain has TRBV4-1 and TRBJ2-1, with a weak D call TRBD2 (6 bases). This specimen consisted of PBMCs, obtained on the day of the first yellow fever vaccination. The clonotype originates from a man aged 18 to 30 who received the YFV17D yellow fever vaccine. CDR3 sequence reads: CASSPFELANEQFF. CDR3 sequence (DNA): TGCGCCAGCAGCCCCTTTGAACTAGCCAATGAGCAGTTCTTC.